Following are 23 T cell receptor beta chains from one sample sequenced in a study of shared clonotypes between healthy human individuals. TCRdb keeps only in-frame clones here, not all; method: immunoSEQ multiplex PCR. The sample contains about 1.9 million clones, 93% of which appear only once. CD45RO-negative cells were positively selected for CCR7, leaving out terminally differentiated effector memory CD45RA+ cells. The sample consisted of naive CD8+ T cells from PBMCs. The receptors were gathered from a man between 18 and 29 years old in good health. Some clones in this sample may be carry-over from other donors' samples.

The J gene is TRBJ2-1, the V gene TRBV29-1, with TRBD2 matching 7 bases. CDR1 is SQVTM and CDR2 is ANQGSEA in the germline V gene. With V trimmed by 7 bases and J by 3 bases, 12 bases remained unmatched. The CDR3 length is 15 residues. The CDR3 DNA reads TGCAGCGCCCCCGCCCCGGGAGGAGACTACAATGAGCAGTTCTTC. Translated: CSAPAPGGDYNEQFF.

The chain combines TRBV5-4 with TRBJ2-7; 9 nucleotides match TRBD2. The length of the CDR3 is 16 residues. Trimming took 4 bases from V and 3 from J; bases not matched to a gene: 11. Germline V lookup: CDR1 SGHNT, CDR2 YYREEE (reference sequence). In DNA, the CDR3 is TGTGCCAGCAGCCTTCGGTTGCGGGAGGGCCGCTACGAGCAGTACTTC. Its translation: CASSLRLREGRYEQYF. Full variable domain (missing parts from reference TRBV5-4 and TRBJ2-7): ETGVTQSPTHLIKTRGQQVTLRCSSQSGHNTVSWYQQALGQGPQFIFQYYREEENGRGNFPPRFSGLQFPNYSSELNVNALELDDSALYLCASSLRLREGRYEQYFGPGTRLTVT.

The chain joins TRBV28 to TRBJ2-2, with D uncertain. Germline V CDR1 and CDR2: MDHEN, SYDVKM. The V end was cut by 3 bases, the J end by 3 bases, with 8 bases between. CDR3 length: 14 residues. Here the CDR3 reads CASSLIGDTGELFF. CDR3 sequence (DNA): TGTGCCAGCAGTTTGATAGGAGACACCGGGGAGCTGTTTTTT. The variable domain in full, with the rest retrieved from reference TRBV28 and TRBJ2-2, is DVKVTQSSRYLVKRTGEKVFLECVQDMDHENMFWYRQDPGLGLRLIYFSYDVKMKEKGDIPEGYSVSREKKERFSLILESASTNQTSMYLCASSLIGDTGELFFGEGSRLTVL.

The chain links TRBV5-6 to TRBJ2-6; 7 positions agree with TRBD2. The CDR3 runs to 14 residues. The V segment lost 2 bases and the J segment 13 bases; nucleotides outside the gene matches: 9. The germline V gene has CDR1 SGHDT and CDR2 YYEEEE. Here the CDR3 DNA reads TGTGCCAGCAGCTTCGGGGGGACTGTGACTGTCCTGACTTTC. This codes for CASSFGGTVTVLTF.

The V gene is TRBV19, the J gene TRBJ1-1, with 11 bases identical to TRBD1. Trimming cost V 5 bases and J 4 bases; bases outside gene matches: 3. Germline CDR1 reads LNHDA; CDR2 reads SQIVND (reference sequence). CDR3 length: 14 residues. This CDR3 is CASSAGTGGTEAFF. CDR3 nucleotide sequence: TGTGCCAGTAGTGCCGGGACAGGGGGCACTGAAGCTTTCTTT.

This clone was seen only a few times. The rearrangement uses TRBV5-1 and TRBJ1-2; 9 bases map to TRBD1. The CDR3 has 15 residues. Germline assignment: CDR1 SGHRS and CDR2 YFSETQ. With V trimmed by 4 bases and J by 0 bases, 4 bases remained unmatched. The CDR3 DNA reads as TGCGCCAGCAGCCCATACAGGGGGCCTAACTATGGCTACACCTTC. Its translation is CASSPYRGPNYGYTF.

The V and J genes are TRBV14 and TRBJ2-7; tentatively, D is TRBD1 or TRBD2 (5 bases each). Germline CDR1 and CDR2: SGHDN and FVKESK. V shed 8 bases and J shed 1 base, with 12 bases lying between them. The CDR3 covers 13 residues. Here the CDR3 reads CASRGVGSYEQYF. The DNA for the CDR3 is TGTGCCAGCCGAGGGGTAGGATCCTACGAGCAGTACTTC.

The V and J genes are TRBV7-8 and TRBJ2-7; 10 bases align to TRBD1. Per germline, CDR1 SGHVS and CDR2 FQNEAQ. The CDR3 consists of 19 residues. The V gene end was trimmed by 2 bases and the J gene end by 7 bases; junction bases not matched to a gene: 20. CDR3 region: CASSLTRPGQGSLRREQYF. The CDR3 bases are TGTGCCAGCAGCTTAACTAGGCCGGGACAGGGGTCCCTCCGGAGGGAGCAGTACTTC.

This clone was counted only a few times. This rearrangement joins TRBV21-1 to TRBJ1-5; TRBD1, the table's D call, was not compared with the DNA. TRBV21-1 corresponds to a pseudogene. There are 14 residues in the CDR3. The CDR3 sequence: CASISDSGNQPQHF. In DNA form, the CDR3 reads TGTGCCAGCATCTCGGACAGTGGCAATCAGCCCCAGCATTTT.

V is TRBV2 and J is TRBJ1-4; TRBD1 agrees at 7 bases. Germline trimming cut 2 bases from V and 4 bases from J; bases unmatched to any gene: 4. CDR3 size: 15 residues. From germline, CDR1 is SNHLY and CDR2 FYNNEI. Here the CDR3 DNA reads TGTGCCAGCAGTGAAACGACAGGGTTTAATGAAAAACTGTTTTTT. Translated: CASSETTGFNEKLFF.

The chain has TRBV5-5 and TRBJ1-3; no definite D call. Germline V CDR1 and CDR2: SGHKS, YYEKEE (reference sequence). Trimming removed 4 bases at V and 8 bases at J, with 13 bases between. This CDR3 comprises 13 residues. The CDR3 region has the DNA TGTGCCAGCAGCCCGGGCCCGGAACACACCATATATTTT. This translates into CASSPGPEHTIYF.

V gene TRBV28 combines with J gene TRBJ2-5; 9 bases map to TRBD2. With V trimmed by 1 base and J by 4 bases, 1 base remained unmatched. Per the germline V gene, CDR1 is MDHEN and CDR2 is SYDVKM. The CDR3 runs 14 residues. CDR3 amino acids: CASSLFSGGETQYF. The CDR3 nucleotides are TGTGCCAGCAGTTTATTTAGCGGGGGAGAGACCCAGTACTTC.

The chain is built from TRBV2 and TRBJ1-1, with D uncertain. Germline V gives CDR1 SNHLY, CDR2 FYNNEI. This CDR3 contains 14 residues. V lost 2 bases to trimming and J lost 4 bases, with 11 bases between them. As DNA, the CDR3 is TGTGCCAGCAGTGAACTCCCAAAGGGCACTGAAGCTTTCTTT. Amino acid sequence: CASSELPKGTEAFF.

The chain has TRBV7-9 and TRBJ2-7; D possibly corresponds to TRBD2 (6 bases). The CDR3 consists of 13 residues. The V end was cut by 7 bases, the J end by 3 bases, with 13 bases between. Germline V lookup: CDR1 SEHNR, CDR2 FQNEAQ (reference sequence). CDR3 DNA: TGTGCCAGCACCTATAGCGGAGACTACGAGCAGTACTTC. As protein: CASTYSGDYEQYF.

The chain employs TRBV29-1 and TRBJ2-5, with 9 bases aligning to TRBD1. Germline assignment: CDR1 SQVTM and CDR2 ANQGSEA. The CDR3 spans 15 residues. V lost 6 bases and J lost 5; bases outside the gene matches: 13. The CDR3 region is CSVTGGWGKSETQYF. The CDR3 nucleotides read TGCAGCGTCACAGGGGGCTGGGGAAAATCGGAGACCCAGTACTTC.

This chain connects TRBV29-1 to TRBJ1-1; D remains unclear. The germline V gene encodes CDR1 SQVTM and CDR2 ANQGSEA. The CDR3 totals 15 residues. Trimming left V 0 bases short and J 3 bases short, with 14 bases between. The CDR3 bases are TGCAGCGTTGAAGATCTTGATAGCCCAGACACTGAAGCTTTCTTT. As protein: CSVEDLDSPDTEAFF.

In this sample, this clone turned up a few times. The DNA of the CDR3 is TGTGCCAGCAGTACTAGCGGTCCAATCTACGAGCAGTACTTC. Encoded protein: CASSTSGPIYEQYF. V and J are TRBV28 and TRBJ2-7; 8 nucleotides match TRBD2. The V and J ends lost 5 bases and 3 bases, in that order; junction bases with no gene match: 6. Germline CDR1 and CDR2: MDHEN and SYDVKM. The CDR3 contains 14 residues.

This clone was seen only once. J is TRBJ2-2 and V is TRBV11-2; tentative D call: TRBD2 (5 bases). The CDR3 loop spans 15 amino acids. V lost 7 bases and J lost 0, with 12 bases in between. Germline-derived CDR1 and CDR2 are SGHAT and FQNNGV. As DNA, the CDR3 is TGTGCCAGCACCCCTAGCCTAACGAACACCGGGGAGCTGTTTTTT. Translating gives CASTPSLTNTGELFF.

This chain joins TRBV2 and TRBJ2-1; TRBD2 agrees at 8 bases. Germline V lookup: CDR1 SNHLY, CDR2 FYNNEI. The CDR3 sequence is 15 residues long. Losses at the gene ends were 7 bases for V and 6 bases for J; bases not matched to a gene: 11. The DNA for the CDR3 is TGTGCCAGCACCAGGGGACTAGAAGGGGTCAATGAGCAGTTCTTC. As protein: CASTRGLEGVNEQFF.

The CDR3 is CASSPGPAYSNQPQHF. The CDR3 DNA reads as TGTGCCAGCAGCCCTGGACCGGCTTATAGCAATCAGCCCCAGCATTTT. The genes are TRBV16 and TRBJ1-5; D remains ambiguous. CDR1 is KGHSY, CDR2 FQNENV, per germline. Trimming removed 4 bases from V and 0 bases from J, with 13 bases in between. There are 16 residues in the CDR3.

This clone was observed once. The V call is TRBV5-1, the J call TRBJ1-2; TRBD1 is a possible D gene (5 bases). CDR1 and CDR2 (germline): SGHRS, YFSETQ. The CDR3 spans 13 residues. Trimming left V 7 bases short and J 4 bases short, with 14 bases between. This CDR3 is CASSQGDSYGYTF. The CDR3 coding sequence is TGCGCCAGCTCCCAAGGTGACAGCTATGGCTACACCTTC.

The chain couples TRBV7-3 to TRBJ2-3; 13 nucleotides line up with TRBD2. V shed 6 bases, J shed 7 bases, and the junction held 7 bases outside the gene matches. The CDR3 covers 15 residues. Germline V gene sequence: CDR1 SGHTA, CDR2 FQGTGA. CDR3 DNA: TGTGCCAGCAGTCAGCCGGGACTAGCGGGGAATACGCAGTATTTT. Protein: CASSQPGLAGNTQYF.

The chain carries TRBV7-9 and TRBJ2-1; 7 positions match TRBD1. This CDR3 region has 15 residues. Germline CDR1 and CDR2: SEHNR and FQNEAQ (reference sequence). With V trimmed by 2 bases and J by 9 bases, 10 bases remained unmatched. CDR3 nucleotides: TGTGCCAGCAGCTTACCGAACAGGGGAACGGTTGAGCAGTTCTTC. It encodes CASSLPNRGTVEQFF.